Below, one T cell receptor beta chain is given with its context. Its antigen remains unknown. In germline, CDR1 is GTSNPN, CDR2 SVGIG (reference sequence). The CDR3 extends over 13 amino acids. Trimming took 1 base from V and 5 from J, leaving 10 bases between them. Treatment meaning: oral pan-JAK inhibitor, 5-10 mg twice daily. Extracted RNA was reverse transcribed into cDNA, the sequencing template. Assay used: immunoSEQ multiplex PCR; TCRdb lists only in-frame clones, some missing. The table includes over 85,000 clones, 50% to 75% detected once. This sample is drawn from a study of CD8+ T cells in alopecia areata. Study-wide context: Scoring of treated patients' severity used the percentage of affected scalp area.

General study points: Normal scalp showed lower clonality than lesional scalp, especially alopecia totalis/universalis.

V is TRBV30 and J is TRBJ2-3; a possible D gene is TRBD2 (6 bases). The TCR originated in a human donor with alopecia areata. This sample comprised CD8+ T cells sorted from blood, obtained at week 4, from a patient treated with tofacitinib. This CDR3 is CAWSAHGGDTQYF. CDR3 nucleotide sequence: TGTGCCTGGAGTGCCCACGGGGGAGATACGCAGTATTTT.